The 11 T cell receptor beta chains listed next were all sequenced from one sample in a study of Graves' ophthalmopathy and Graves' hyperthyroidism. RNA transcripts provided the template for amplifying TCR beta CDR3 regions. First-round RT-PCR employed HTBI primers, with a second-round multiplex PCR after it. TCRdb used MiXCR to reprocess the multiplex PCR reads, holding one entry per CDR3 protein. The sample has roughly 610,000 distinct CDR3 sequences, 20% to 25% seen once. The material sequenced was peripheral blood. These receptors were collected from a woman under 30 with stable Graves' hyperthyroidism. Some clones in this sample may be carry-over from other donors' samples.

This clonotype occurred many times. This chain connects TRBV6-2 or TRBV6-3 to TRBJ2-7; 11 bases agree with TRBD2. Looked up from germline, CDR1 is MNHEY and CDR2 is SVGEGT. V lost 6 bases and J lost 2; bases outside the gene matches: 3. The CDR3 has 14 residues. CDR3 sequence (DNA): TGTGCCAGCAGCGGACTAGCGGGCCCCTACGAGCAGTACTTC. This codes for CASSGLAGPYEQYF.

This clonotype was seen only a few times. This sequence joins TRBV12-3 or TRBV12-4 and TRBJ1-2; maybe TRBD1 (6 bases). Trimming pared 6 bases from V and 4 bases from J, leaving 15 bases between. The CDR3 sequence is 14 residues long. CDR3 amino acids: CASRSRDKVYGYTF. CDR3 nucleotide sequence: TGTGCCAGCAGGAGCCGGGACAAAGTCTATGGCTACACCTTC.

This chain uses TRBV3-1 with TRBJ2-2; 9 nucleotides line up with TRBD2. J lost 3 bases, V lost 4 bases, and 6 bases had no gene match. CDR3 length: 16 amino acids. Germline CDR1 and CDR2: LGHDT and YNNKEL (reference sequence). CDR3 bases: TGTGCCAGCAGCCTCGGGTCTAGCGGGGACACCGGGGAGCTGTTTTTT. It specifies CASSLGSSGDTGELFF.

This clonotype has a count of ten or more. The V and J genes are TRBV2 and TRBJ1-1, with 11 bases fitting TRBD1. The CDR3 is made up of 17 amino acids. CDR1 is SNHLY, CDR2 FYNNEI, per germline. Unmatched junction bases numbered 18, after V lost 7 bases and J lost 8 bases. The CDR3 here is CASTRGQGGGKVHEAFF. CDR3 bases: TGTGCCAGCACTCGGGGACAGGGGGGTGGGAAGGTTCACGAAGCTTTCTTT.

This clonotype appeared once. One end of the junction varies from germline; a read error may be responsible. The chain uses TRBV6-2 or TRBV6-3 and TRBJ1-5; D gene uncertain. The germline V gene encodes CDR1 MNHEY and CDR2 SVGEGT. The CDR3 has 13 residues. The chain's CDR3 is CASSYIRDQPQHF. For the CDR3, the DNA is TGTGCCAGCAGTTATATCAGAGATCAGCCTCAGCATTTT.

In its sample, this clonotype was seen many times. The V gene is TRBV5-1, the J gene TRBJ1-5; D might be TRBD1 (6 bases). V was pared by 2 bases and J by 1 base, with 13 bases between. This CDR3 region has 16 residues. The germline V gene encodes CDR1 SGHRS and CDR2 YFSETQ. The DNA for the CDR3 is TGCGCCAGCAGCTTAGTTGTGCAGGGGAGCAATCAGCCCCAGCATTTT. This encodes CASSLVVQGSNQPQHF.

There are many counts of this clonotype. The CDR3 nucleotides read TGTGCCAGCAGCCAAGGTCCTGGCCCATACTACGAGCAGTACTTC. This translates into CASSQGPGPYYEQYF. This chain uses TRBV3-1 with TRBJ2-7; D remains unclear. Deletions cut 1 base from V and 3 bases from J, with 13 bases between. Germline-derived CDR1 and CDR2 are LGHDT and YNNKEL (reference sequence). There are 15 residues in the CDR3.

The rearrangement joins TRBV4-1 to TRBJ2-7, with 15 positions matching TRBD2. CDR3 length: 18 residues. Per germline, CDR1 MGHRA and CDR2 YSYEKL. V lost 3 bases, J lost 2 bases, and 8 bases stayed unmatched. The CDR3 protein is CASSHPGTSGRPTYEQYF. CDR3 DNA: TGCGCCAGCAGCCATCCCGGGACTAGCGGGAGGCCAACCTACGAGCAGTACTTC.

J is TRBJ1-5 and V is TRBV18, with D hard to call. The V end was cut by 4 bases, the J end by 7 bases, with 14 bases between. Germline V gives CDR1 KGHSH, CDR2 LQKENI. This CDR3 contains 14 residues. The CDR3 loop reads CASSRQPINQPQHF. Written as DNA, the CDR3 is TGTGCCAGCTCACGACAACCCATCAACCAGCCCCAGCATTTT.

The rearrangement uses TRBV6-2 or TRBV6-3 and TRBJ1-1; 7 nucleotides agree with TRBD1. This CDR3 spans 18 amino acids. Germline CDR1 MNHEY, CDR2 SVGEGT. V was pared by 1 base and J by 1 base, with 12 bases of the junction left unmatched. This chain's CDR3 is CASSYFGRGRPGNTEAFF. The CDR3 DNA sequence: TGTGCCAGCAGTTACTTTGGGAGGGGGCGCCCGGGGAACACTGAAGCTTTCTTT.

This clonotype appeared many times. V usage is TRBV19 and J usage is TRBJ1-1, with 11 bases that match TRBD1. The CDR3 is 15 residues long. With 7 bases clipped from V and 4 bases from J, the junction kept 8 bases outside the gene matches. CDR1 and CDR2 (germline): LNHDA, SQIVND (reference sequence). Written as DNA, the CDR3 is TGTGCCAGTACCTTCCGCGGGACAGGGGGCACTGAAGCTTTCTTT. Translating it yields CASTFRGTGGTEAFF.